The next 16 T cell receptor beta chains were all read from a single sample in a study of shared clonotypes between healthy human individuals. Only in-frame clones appear in the TCRdb table, and some are missing; sequencing was by immunoSEQ multiplex PCR. Among some 2,500,000 clones listed, more than 85% were seen once. Sequencing input: naive CD4+ T cells from PBMCs. The subset denotes: CD45RA+ positively selected. Every receptor here comes from a man in his late teens or twenties in good health. Some clones in this sample may be carry-over from other donors' samples.

V is TRBV2 and J is TRBJ2-5; 12 bases line up with TRBD2. V gave up 6 bases and J gave up 5 bases; unmatched junction bases: 10. CDR1 and CDR2 from the germline V gene are SNHLY and FYNNEI. The CDR3 length is 16 residues. The CDR3 DNA reads TGTGCCAGCAGCGCCTCTTCCGGGACTAGCGGGGAGACCCAGTACTTC. Translated, it gives CASSASSGTSGETQYF. The full variable domain, its missing parts supplied by reference TRBV2 and TRBJ2-5, is EPEVTQTPSHQVTQMGQEVILRCVPISNHLYFYWYRQILGQKVEFLVSFYNNEISEKSEIFDDQFSVERPDGSNFTLKIRSTKLEDSAMYFCASSASSGTSGETQYFGPGTRLLVL.

The rearrangement joins TRBV19 to TRBJ2-3, with a weak D call TRBD2 (6 bases). CDR3 length equals 16 residues. Trimming removed 6 bases from V and 8 bases from J, with 24 bases in between. Germline V lookup: CDR1 LNHDA, CDR2 SQIVND (reference sequence). The CDR3 sequence: CASRMGGVADGGTQYF. CDR3 DNA sequence: TGTGCCAGTAGGATGGGTGGGGTCGCGGACGGGGGTACGCAGTATTTT.

As for this clone: Other DNA sequences from this sample encode an identical CDR3 as well. The V and J genes are TRBV29-1 and TRBJ2-7, with 7 bases identical to TRBD1. V shed 7 bases, J shed 0 bases, and the junction held 3 bases outside the gene matches. Germline-derived CDR1 and CDR2 are SQVTM and ANQGSEA. CDR3 length equals 12 residues. CDR3 DNA sequence: TGCAGCGCCAGGGGGAGCTCCTACGAGCAGTACTTC. Translation: CSARGSSYEQYF.

The gene calls are TRBV27 and TRBJ1-1; D gene unclear. The CDR3 sequence is 15 residues long. Germline loops: CDR1 MNHEY, CDR2 SMNVEV (reference sequence). V lost 2 bases, J lost 1 base, and 11 bases lay in between. The chain's CDR3 is CASSLRGLGNTEAFF. The CDR3 DNA sequence: TGTGCCAGCAGTTTAAGAGGGCTGGGGAACACTGAAGCTTTCTTT.

The chain has TRBV6-5 and TRBJ2-3; D is uncertain. V lost 10 bases and J lost 2, with 13 bases in between. The CDR3 loop spans 13 amino acids. Germline V lookup: CDR1 MNHEY, CDR2 SVGAGI. The CDR3 DNA follows: TGTGCCATAAGACAACCCCCCACAGATACGCAGTATTTT. This translates into CAIRQPPTDTQYF.

The rearrangement uses TRBV9 and TRBJ1-4, with TRBD1 matching over 10 bases. Germline loops: CDR1 SGDLS, CDR2 YYNGEE. The length of the CDR3 is 15 residues. The J segment lost 10 bases and the V segment lost 4 bases, leaving 10 bases of the junction unmatched. The CDR3, as DNA: TGTGCCAGCAGCCCCGGGACAGGGGCCCCGGGAAAACTGTTTTTT. The encoded protein is CASSPGTGAPGKLFF.

The chain links TRBV19 to TRBJ1-1; 8 nucleotides align to TRBD1. Trimming removed 7 bases from V and 5 bases from J; junction bases left unmatched: 12. Germline assignment: CDR1 LNHDA and CDR2 SQIVND (reference sequence). CDR3 length equals 15 residues. The CDR3 DNA reads TGTGCCAGTACAGGGGGCCCCTGGATCCCGACTGAAGCTTTCTTT. It is translated as CASTGGPWIPTEAFF.

The chain carries TRBV5-4 and TRBJ2-2; D is uncertain. CDR3 length equals 15 residues. The germline V and J ends were trimmed by 3 bases and 6 bases, with 15 bases remaining between them. Germline assignment: CDR1 SGHNT and CDR2 YYREEE (reference sequence). The CDR3 nucleotides read TGTGCCAGCAGCTGGGGTCAAGGGTTTCCCGGGGAGCTGTTTTTT. Protein product: CASSWGQGFPGELFF.

This clone appeared a few times. The CDR3: CASSDYYGYTF. DNA of the CDR3: TGTGCCAGCAGTGACTACTATGGCTACACCTTC. This chain uses TRBV27 with TRBJ1-2; D uncertain. The CDR3 contains 11 residues. Germline CDR1 reads MNHEY; CDR2 reads SMNVEV (reference sequence). Trimming took off 5 bases at V and 3 bases at J, with 4 bases between the two ends.

The chain joins TRBV2 to TRBJ1-2; D unresolved. The germline CDR1 and CDR2 sequences are SNHLY and FYNNEI. CDR3 size: 13 residues. Deletions cut 5 bases from V and 2 bases from J, with 9 bases between. CDR3 nucleotides: TGTGCCAGCAGTCCCGACATGAACTATGGCTACACCTTC. Its protein is CASSPDMNYGYTF.

J is TRBJ2-1 and V is TRBV4-2, with D possibly being TRBD1 or TRBD2 (6 bases each). Deletions cut 0 bases from V and 8 bases from J, with 20 bases between. Germline values: CDR1 LGHNA, CDR2 YNFKEQ. The CDR3 extends over 17 amino acids. This CDR3 reads CASSQDPTGGGRDEQFF. The CDR3, as DNA: TGTGCCAGCAGCCAAGACCCTACTGGAGGGGGTCGAGATGAGCAGTTCTTC.

The chain carries TRBV7-2 and TRBJ1-1, with D hard to call. The germline V gene encodes CDR1 SGHTA and CDR2 FQGNSA. V lost 4 bases, J lost 4 bases, and 13 bases lay in between. CDR3 length equals 14 residues. The CDR3 loop is CASSSWRSGTEAFF. The CDR3 DNA follows: TGTGCCAGCAGCTCCTGGCGGAGCGGCACTGAAGCTTTCTTT.

The chain employs TRBV19 and TRBJ2-7, with 13 bases lining up with TRBD2. From germline, CDR1 is LNHDA and CDR2 SQIVND (reference sequence). This CDR3 is 14 amino acids long. V shed 6 bases, J shed 3 bases, and the junction held 2 bases outside the gene matches. This CDR3 is CASRRTSGSYEQYF. The DNA for the CDR3 is TGTGCCAGTAGGCGGACTAGCGGGAGCTACGAGCAGTACTTC.

The chain combines TRBV30 with TRBJ1-3; unclear D gene. The germline CDR1 and CDR2 sequences are GTSNPN and SVGIG (reference sequence). The germline V and J ends were trimmed by 3 bases and 8 bases, with 11 bases remaining between them. The CDR3 covers 12 residues. Written as DNA, the CDR3 is TGTGCCTGGAGCAACCCAAGGTACACCATATATTTT. Its translation is CAWSNPRYTIYF. Full variable domain (rest looked up from reference TRBV30 and TRBJ1-3): SQTIHQWPATLVQPVGSPLSLECTVEGTSNPNLYWYRQAAGRGLQLLFYSVGIGQISSEVPQNLSASRPQDRQFILSSKKLLLSDSGFYLCAWSNPRYTIYFGEGSWLTVV.

This chain joins TRBV9 and TRBJ1-1; D is undetermined. Trimming took off 0 bases at V and 4 bases at J, with 16 bases between the two ends. Germline V CDR1 and CDR2: SGDLS, YYNGEE. The CDR3 totals 16 residues. CDR3 nucleotides: TGTGCCAGCAGCGTAGGTTCAACGGAGCCGCCCACTGAAGCTTTCTTT. It specifies CASSVGSTEPPTEAFF.

V gene TRBV2 combines with J gene TRBJ2-1; tentative D call: TRBD2 (5 bases). Germline values: CDR1 SNHLY, CDR2 FYNNEI. This CDR3 has 14 amino acids. Trimming pared 5 bases from V and 7 bases from J, leaving 15 bases between. CDR3 amino acids: CASSTSSARNEQFF. CDR3 in DNA: TGTGCCAGCAGTACTAGTTCGGCACGAAATGAGCAGTTCTTC.